A single T cell receptor (beta chain) is shown here with its context. This clone occurred a few times. Its antigen specificity is not known. No much larger clonotype is one base removed from it; base qualities were not supplied. The data stem from a study of radiation and T cells in renal cell carcinoma (dated by TCRdb to about 2020). Background for the entire study: In total, roughly 53 samples underwent TCR beta sequencing: some 26 tumors plus 27 peripheral blood samples. Across all 50 or so samples, 4,000,000 or so unique CDR3 nucleotide sequences, encoding 2.5 million to 3 million unique CDR3 amino acid sequences, were identified.

From the cysteine up to the phenylalanine, the CDR3 has a length of 13 residues. The DNA shown is the 39-base CDR3, in frame from base 1. The germline V gene supplies CDR1 SGHTA and CDR2 FQGNSA. Deletion took 1 base off V and 10 bases off J, with a span of 13 bases between the germline ends. What this sample's time point label stands for: tumor resected at nephrectomy. The treatment or condition label, as the study defines it: treatment-naive control, cytoreductive nephrectomy. Control tumors came from treatment-naive renal cell carcinoma patients who underwent cytoreductive nephrectomy without prior radiation. Every patient had renal cell carcinoma of clear cell pathology. Control tumors used for TCR sequencing came from several females and ten to eleven males, resected 2011 to 2014, with median age approximately 53 years (range about 40 to 90). Tumors were dissociated mechanically, digested with collagenase/hyaluronidase at 37 degrees C, processed in gentleMACS C tubes, and stored in liquid nitrogen. Genomic DNA for TCR sequencing was prepared using the QIAamp DNA Blood Mini Kit (Qiagen). Only samples passing all quality control checks were included in the analyses.

General study outcomes and caveats: Compared with control tumors, irradiated tumors had a greater number of dominant CDR3 motifs, and these motifs made up a bigger portion of the repertoire. Compared with controls, irradiated tumors had higher TCR clonality, as the top 100 clonotypes made up an average of approximately 54% of the repertoire, versus about 40% in nephrectomy-only tumors. Intratumoral heterogeneity went uncaptured because the only tumor material available was small regions of around 1 g. Because the trial had a single-armed design, the trial could not examine how radiation dose or scheduling affected the TCR repertoire.

Following the manufacturer's recommendations, the immunoSEQ kit was used to generate TCR beta libraries from genomic DNA. Library preparation used a first multiplex PCR with proprietary primers, then a second PCR adding unique barcodes, with bead cleanups after each round. Each sample batch included a kit-provided positive control reaction and a negative control reaction. The final libraries were assessed on an Agilent 4200 TapeStation D1000 ScreenTape, pooled by volume, and quantified by qPCR. An Illumina NextSeq500 fitted with a MidOutput 150-cycle cartridge performed the sequencing, running 156 Read1 cycles and 15 Index1 cycles with the kit's custom primers. The pooled library was loaded at around 1.1 pM with a 20% PhiX control spike-in. In the original analysis: The vendor-processed data were analyzed in R, and a clonotype was defined as all T cells that share the same CDR3 nucleotide sequence. For clone abundance analyses, frequencies were normalized to the 10,000 most abundant clones per sample. Public T cell clones, averaging fewer than five per sample, were removed before analysis. The dominant motif analysis was done with ImmunoMap using the PAM10 matrix, a gap penalty of 30, and a homology threshold of 0.3, and motifs with a cumulative frequency of at least 0.01 were considered dominant. The clones in this table, taken by TCRdb from immuneACCESS, are in-frame only. Not every clone is retained; where verified, under half of the shortfall comes from an unresolved V gene, and the cause of the rest is unknown. That table supplies the V and J calls and clone size; D and trimming were determined from the DNA. The sample table holds roughly 14,000 clones, of which approximately 56% were seen once. 15% to 20% of the sample lies in the top ten.

The sequenced sample was tumor tissue, obtained from a patient whose treatment was nephrectomy without radiotherapy. The V and J genes are TRBV7-2 and TRBJ1-1; the D gene is perhaps TRBD1, on 5 matching bases. The TCR comes from a man in his 60s with renal cell carcinoma. The sequence in DNA is TGTGCCAGCAGCTTAGGGGGACCACTTGGAGCTTTCTTT. This sequence encodes CASSLGGPLGAFF.